The clone carrying this TCR beta chain was observed a handful of times. With 60 Vbeta and 13 Jbeta primers, the PCR was carried out. TCRdb's copy holds only in-frame clones and misses some; the assay was immunoSEQ multiplex PCR. The sample holds 220,000 or so clones; approximately 82% are singletons and the top ten take 3% to 4%. Germline CDR1 and CDR2: SGHDN and FVKESK. The V segment lost 0 bases and the J segment 9 bases; nucleotides outside the gene matches: 7. The CDR3 sequence is 14 residues long. This entry is derived from a study of cytomegalovirus exposure and HLA in healthy donors. The specimen sequenced was PBMCs. This TCR was recovered from a male donor in good health and CMV-seronegative. The chain recombines TRBV14 with TRBJ2-7; TRBD1 aligns across 8 bases. Here the CDR3 reads CASSQDSQGVGQYF. CDR3 DNA: TGTGCCAGCAGCCAAGATTCACAGGGGGTTGGGCAGTACTTC.